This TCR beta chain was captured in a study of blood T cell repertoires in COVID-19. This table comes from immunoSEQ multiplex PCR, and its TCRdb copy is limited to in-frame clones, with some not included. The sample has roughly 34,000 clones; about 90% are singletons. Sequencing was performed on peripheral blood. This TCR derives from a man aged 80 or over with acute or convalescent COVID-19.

This CDR3 is CASSPIQGRWGYSGNTIYF. CDR3 in DNA: TGTGCCAGCAGCCCCATCCAGGGGCGGTGGGGCTACTCTGGAAACACCATATATTTT. This chain uses TRBV7-9 with TRBJ1-3; maybe TRBD1 (6 bases). With 5 bases removed from V and 0 bases from J, the gap between germline ends came to 23 bases. The CDR3 is 19 residues long. CDR1 SEHNR and CDR2 FQNEAQ come from the germline V gene (reference sequence). The full variable domain, its missing parts supplied by reference TRBV7-9 and TRBJ1-3, is DTGVSQNPRHKITKRGQNVTFRCDPISEHNRLYWYRQTLGQGPEFLTYFQNEAQLEKSRLLSDRFSAERPKGSFSTLEIQRTEQGDSAMYLCASSPIQGRWGYSGNTIYFGEGSWLTVV.